These T cell receptor beta chains were read from a single sample in a study of T-cell reconstitution after alpha-beta-depleted transplantation in children. In TCRdb, the PCR reads were re-called with MiXCR into one record per CDR3 protein. Of a few hundred thousand distinct CDR3 sequences in the sample, approximately 42% are singletons; the top ten hold roughly 27%. The material sequenced was PBMCs, taken before TCRalphabeta/CD19-depleted stem cell transplant. These receptor sequences come from a girl aged 2 to 9 with aplastic anemia, due to receive a stem cell transplant. The CDR3 runs from the conserved cysteine through the conserved F or W. A D gene is named only where the DNA matches it firmly. For some rows the clone size is stated as once, few or many, or as a class when expanded; others skip it.

CDR3nt	CDR3aa	abundance	j_gene	d_gene	len	v_gene
TGTGCCAGCAGTTACACCGGGGCCTACGAGCAGTACTTC	CASSYTGAYEQYF	many	TRBJ2-7	.	13	TRBV6-2/TRBV6-3
TGCGCCAGCAGCTTGGCCCAGCGGAGTAACACAGATACGCAGTATTTT	CASSLAQRSNTDTQYF	.	TRBJ2-3	.	16	TRBV5-1
TGCAGCCCCGACTCTGGGGCCAACGTCCTGACTTTC	CSPDSGANVLTF	.	TRBJ2-6	.	12	TRBV20-1
TGCAGCGCTCTGGGCACTAGCGGGGGCCAAACCATAAGCTCCTACAATGAGCAGTTCTTC	CSALGTSGGQTISSYNEQFF	.	TRBJ2-1	TRBD2	20	TRBV29-1
TGCGCCAGCAGCCCGGGAGTTCAATGGGAGACCCAGTACTTC	CASSPGVQWETQYF	many	TRBJ2-5	.	14	TRBV4-3
TGTGCCAGCAGCCCTGGGGGGCTCCCCTCCTACGAGCAGTACTTC	CASSPGGLPSYEQYF	.	TRBJ2-7	.	15	TRBV6-1
TGTGCCAGCAGCCCGCGACAGGGGGATACCTACGAGCAGTACTTC	CASSPRQGDTYEQYF	few	TRBJ2-7	TRBD1	15	TRBV7-6
TGCAGCGTTGAGGGACTTTTCGACACTGAAGCTTTCTTT	CSVEGLFDTEAFF	.	TRBJ1-1	.	13	TRBV29-1
TGCGCCAGCAGCTTCATCTCTAGCGGGCCGCCCACAGATACGCAGTATTTT	CASSFISSGPPTDTQYF	.	TRBJ2-3	TRBD2	17	TRBV5-1
TGTGCCACCCTAGGGCGACAGGGGGCCTACAATGAGCAGTTCTTC	CATLGRQGAYNEQFF	.	TRBJ2-1	TRBD1	15	TRBV28
TGTGCCAGCAGCTTCCTAGCGGAGGAGTACGATGAGCAGTTCTTC	CASSFLAEEYDEQFF	.	TRBJ2-1	TRBD2	15	TRBV5-4
TGTGCCAGCAGCGTAGTGGGGACTAGCGGCACCGGGGAGCTGTTTTTT	CASSVVGTSGTGELFF	.	TRBJ2-2	TRBD2	16	TRBV9
TGTGCCAGCAGCTTTCCCGACAGACTCCAAGAGACCCAGTACTTC	CASSFPDRLQETQYF	few	TRBJ2-5	.	15	TRBV11-2
TGCGCCAGCAGCTCGGTGCCTCGGCAGGGAGACTATGGCTACACCTTC	CASSSVPRQGDYGYTF	.	TRBJ1-2	.	16	TRBV5-1
TGTGCCAGCAGCGTATTAGGGGGTCACCAAGAGACCCAGTACTTC	CASSVLGGHQETQYF	.	TRBJ2-5	.	15	TRBV9
TGCAGTGCCAAGATGGGACAGAAACCTAACTATGGCTACACCTTC	CSAKMGQKPNYGYTF	few	TRBJ1-2	TRBD1	15	TRBV20-1
TGCGCCAGCAGCTCAGCCACAGGGCTTGGCTACACCTTC	CASSSATGLGYTF	.	TRBJ1-2	.	13	TRBV5-1